Described below is a single T cell receptor beta chain sequence and its context. The V and J ends lost 6 bases and 3 bases respectively, with 12 bases between them. CDR3 size: 15 residues. CDR1 is MNHEY and CDR2 is SVGAGI in the germline V gene. The source of the sample is a study of blood T cell repertoires in COVID-19. Study as a whole: The study drew acute and convalescent COVID-19 samples from the United States, Italy and Spain. T cells, B-cell-depleted T cells, or PBMCs supplied cDNA or gDNA.

Assay: immunoSEQ multiplex PCR; the TCRdb copy retains only in-frame clones and omits some. The sample yields 70,000 to 85,000 clones, just over 85% seen once. The specimen sequenced was peripheral blood. This chain links TRBV6-5 with TRBJ1-6, with D possibly TRBD1 on 6 matching bases. The source of this sequence is an elderly woman in a cohort sampled during active or convalescent COVID-19. CDR3 region: CASRSGQHYNSPLHF. As DNA, the CDR3 is TGTGCCAGCAGATCCGGACAGCACTATAATTCACCCCTCCACTTT.